These T cell receptor beta chains were read from a single sample in a study of blood T cell repertoires in COVID-19. Data came from immunoSEQ multiplex PCR; TCRdb stores just in-frame clones and leaves some out. The data hold 80,000 to 100,000 clones, with around 67% observed a single time. The sample taken for sequencing was peripheral blood. These receptors were taken from a man aged 70-80 years with COVID-19, enrolled during active disease. Each CDR3 is given without its conserved first and last residue. Each record gives: V gene, J gene, CDR3 protein.

TRBV18,TRBJ1-1,ASSQGQQPNTEAF
TRBV5-8,TRBJ1-1,ASSLAGQVGNTEAF
TRBV12-2,TRBJ2-7,ASRLANRTGRYEQY
TRBV5-1,TRBJ2-2,ASSLGQGATGELF
TRBV25-1,TRBJ2-2,ASGGLAGNTGELF
TRBV6-5,TRBJ2-4,ASSLDRAPNIQY
TRBV11-2,TRBJ2-7,ASSLGGTSGSGISYEQY
TRBV6-1,TRBJ2-7,ASSERDRGSYEQY
TRBV5-5,TRBJ2-1,ASSLGSSESGQF
TRBV7-9,TRBJ2-1,ASSLSTSNNEQF
TRBV7-3,TRBJ1-1,ASSFDSTTEAF
TRBV4-3,TRBJ1-3,ASSQDPAGPGGRNTIY
TRBV6-6,TRBJ1-4,ASRTTGGIEKLF
TRBV28,TRBJ1-5,ASSSYTGVNQPQH
TRBV5-4,TRBJ2-6,ASSPTGGSGANVLT
TRBV7-9,TRBJ1-1,ASRFGGQNTEAF
TRBV6-2/TRBV6-3,TRBJ2-7,ASSYSSGTGY